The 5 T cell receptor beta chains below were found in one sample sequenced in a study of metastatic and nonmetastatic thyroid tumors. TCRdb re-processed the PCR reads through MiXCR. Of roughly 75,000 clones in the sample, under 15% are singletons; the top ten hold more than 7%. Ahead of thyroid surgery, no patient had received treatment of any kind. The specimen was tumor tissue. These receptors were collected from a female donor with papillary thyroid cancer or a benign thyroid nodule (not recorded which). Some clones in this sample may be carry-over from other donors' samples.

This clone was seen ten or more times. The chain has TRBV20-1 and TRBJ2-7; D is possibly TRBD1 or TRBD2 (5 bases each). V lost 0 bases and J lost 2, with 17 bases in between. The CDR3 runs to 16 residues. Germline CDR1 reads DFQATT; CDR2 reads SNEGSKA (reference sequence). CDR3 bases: TGCAGTGCTAGAGATGCGAGGGGTGCCCTTACCTACGAGCAGTACTTC. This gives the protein CSARDARGALTYEQYF.

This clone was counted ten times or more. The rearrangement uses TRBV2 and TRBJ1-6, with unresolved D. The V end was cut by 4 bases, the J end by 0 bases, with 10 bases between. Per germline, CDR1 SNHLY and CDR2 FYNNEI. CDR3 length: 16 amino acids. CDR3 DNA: TGTGCCAGCAGTGTAGCTCTAAGCTCCTATAATTCACCCCTCCACTTT. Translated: CASSVALSSYNSPLHF.

The CDR3 loop reads CSASPSGGSIICEQYF. DNA of the CDR3: TGCAGTGCTAGTCCCAGTGGGGGGAGTATTATCTGCGAGCAGTACTTC. The rearrangement links TRBV20-1 to TRBJ2-7, with D perhaps matching TRBD2 (6 bases). Germline V lookup: CDR1 DFQATT, CDR2 SNEGSKA (reference sequence). The CDR3 sequence is 16 residues long. V was trimmed by 3 bases and J by 6 bases, leaving 24 bases between them.

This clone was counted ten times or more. The DNA for the CDR3 is TGCGCCAGCAGCTTGGGCCGGACAGGCCGATTGGGCGAGCAGTACTTC. Amino acid sequence: CASSLGRTGRLGEQYF. The J gene is TRBJ2-7, the V gene TRBV5-1; 7 nucleotides line up with TRBD1. This CDR3 comprises 16 residues. V lost 0 bases, J lost 6 bases, and 12 bases stayed unmatched. Germline-derived CDR1 and CDR2 are SGHRS and YFSETQ.

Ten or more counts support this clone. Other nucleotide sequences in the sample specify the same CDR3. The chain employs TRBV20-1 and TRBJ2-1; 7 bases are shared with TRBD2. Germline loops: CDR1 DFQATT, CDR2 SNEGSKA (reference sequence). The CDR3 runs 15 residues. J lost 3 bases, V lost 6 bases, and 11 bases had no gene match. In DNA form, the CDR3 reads TGCAGTGCGTACTCGGGGGAGGGCCTCTACAATGAGCAGTTCTTC. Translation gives CSAYSGEGLYNEQFF.